Sequencing of this T cell receptor beta chain was carried out in a study of post-analysis software for immune sequencing data. Overall study: The disease courses covered relapsing-remitting, secondary progressive and progressive-relapsing multiple sclerosis. Points from the study as a whole: TRBV5-6, TRBV5-1 and TRBV20-1 belonged to a set of about five TRBV segments that were more frequent in patients than controls. Same-batch preparations were strongly co-clustered by F measure. Normalized Chao1 diversity was significantly lower in multiple sclerosis patients than in controls.

As concerns this clonotype: Its antigen remains unknown.

Researchers reported that TCR beta cDNA libraries carried unique molecular identifiers. From around 0.96 to 9.9 million T cells, roughly 0.5 million cDNA molecules were obtained. TCRdb re-derived calls from the PCR reads in MiXCR, one entry per CDR3 protein. The table includes fewer than 600,000 distinct CDR3 sequences, around 40% detected once. With 5 bases clipped from V and 7 bases from J, the junction kept 11 bases outside the gene matches. Germline V gives CDR1 MNHEY, CDR2 SMNVEV (reference sequence). The CDR3 length is 15 residues. This chain joins TRBV27 and TRBJ1-2; 9 positions agree with TRBD1. Specimen: blood. The receptor was isolated from a girl between 5 and 17 years old with multiple sclerosis. Here the CDR3 reads CASSPHETGGRGYTF. CDR3 in DNA: TGTGCCAGCAGTCCTCACGAGACAGGGGGACGTGGCTACACCTTC.